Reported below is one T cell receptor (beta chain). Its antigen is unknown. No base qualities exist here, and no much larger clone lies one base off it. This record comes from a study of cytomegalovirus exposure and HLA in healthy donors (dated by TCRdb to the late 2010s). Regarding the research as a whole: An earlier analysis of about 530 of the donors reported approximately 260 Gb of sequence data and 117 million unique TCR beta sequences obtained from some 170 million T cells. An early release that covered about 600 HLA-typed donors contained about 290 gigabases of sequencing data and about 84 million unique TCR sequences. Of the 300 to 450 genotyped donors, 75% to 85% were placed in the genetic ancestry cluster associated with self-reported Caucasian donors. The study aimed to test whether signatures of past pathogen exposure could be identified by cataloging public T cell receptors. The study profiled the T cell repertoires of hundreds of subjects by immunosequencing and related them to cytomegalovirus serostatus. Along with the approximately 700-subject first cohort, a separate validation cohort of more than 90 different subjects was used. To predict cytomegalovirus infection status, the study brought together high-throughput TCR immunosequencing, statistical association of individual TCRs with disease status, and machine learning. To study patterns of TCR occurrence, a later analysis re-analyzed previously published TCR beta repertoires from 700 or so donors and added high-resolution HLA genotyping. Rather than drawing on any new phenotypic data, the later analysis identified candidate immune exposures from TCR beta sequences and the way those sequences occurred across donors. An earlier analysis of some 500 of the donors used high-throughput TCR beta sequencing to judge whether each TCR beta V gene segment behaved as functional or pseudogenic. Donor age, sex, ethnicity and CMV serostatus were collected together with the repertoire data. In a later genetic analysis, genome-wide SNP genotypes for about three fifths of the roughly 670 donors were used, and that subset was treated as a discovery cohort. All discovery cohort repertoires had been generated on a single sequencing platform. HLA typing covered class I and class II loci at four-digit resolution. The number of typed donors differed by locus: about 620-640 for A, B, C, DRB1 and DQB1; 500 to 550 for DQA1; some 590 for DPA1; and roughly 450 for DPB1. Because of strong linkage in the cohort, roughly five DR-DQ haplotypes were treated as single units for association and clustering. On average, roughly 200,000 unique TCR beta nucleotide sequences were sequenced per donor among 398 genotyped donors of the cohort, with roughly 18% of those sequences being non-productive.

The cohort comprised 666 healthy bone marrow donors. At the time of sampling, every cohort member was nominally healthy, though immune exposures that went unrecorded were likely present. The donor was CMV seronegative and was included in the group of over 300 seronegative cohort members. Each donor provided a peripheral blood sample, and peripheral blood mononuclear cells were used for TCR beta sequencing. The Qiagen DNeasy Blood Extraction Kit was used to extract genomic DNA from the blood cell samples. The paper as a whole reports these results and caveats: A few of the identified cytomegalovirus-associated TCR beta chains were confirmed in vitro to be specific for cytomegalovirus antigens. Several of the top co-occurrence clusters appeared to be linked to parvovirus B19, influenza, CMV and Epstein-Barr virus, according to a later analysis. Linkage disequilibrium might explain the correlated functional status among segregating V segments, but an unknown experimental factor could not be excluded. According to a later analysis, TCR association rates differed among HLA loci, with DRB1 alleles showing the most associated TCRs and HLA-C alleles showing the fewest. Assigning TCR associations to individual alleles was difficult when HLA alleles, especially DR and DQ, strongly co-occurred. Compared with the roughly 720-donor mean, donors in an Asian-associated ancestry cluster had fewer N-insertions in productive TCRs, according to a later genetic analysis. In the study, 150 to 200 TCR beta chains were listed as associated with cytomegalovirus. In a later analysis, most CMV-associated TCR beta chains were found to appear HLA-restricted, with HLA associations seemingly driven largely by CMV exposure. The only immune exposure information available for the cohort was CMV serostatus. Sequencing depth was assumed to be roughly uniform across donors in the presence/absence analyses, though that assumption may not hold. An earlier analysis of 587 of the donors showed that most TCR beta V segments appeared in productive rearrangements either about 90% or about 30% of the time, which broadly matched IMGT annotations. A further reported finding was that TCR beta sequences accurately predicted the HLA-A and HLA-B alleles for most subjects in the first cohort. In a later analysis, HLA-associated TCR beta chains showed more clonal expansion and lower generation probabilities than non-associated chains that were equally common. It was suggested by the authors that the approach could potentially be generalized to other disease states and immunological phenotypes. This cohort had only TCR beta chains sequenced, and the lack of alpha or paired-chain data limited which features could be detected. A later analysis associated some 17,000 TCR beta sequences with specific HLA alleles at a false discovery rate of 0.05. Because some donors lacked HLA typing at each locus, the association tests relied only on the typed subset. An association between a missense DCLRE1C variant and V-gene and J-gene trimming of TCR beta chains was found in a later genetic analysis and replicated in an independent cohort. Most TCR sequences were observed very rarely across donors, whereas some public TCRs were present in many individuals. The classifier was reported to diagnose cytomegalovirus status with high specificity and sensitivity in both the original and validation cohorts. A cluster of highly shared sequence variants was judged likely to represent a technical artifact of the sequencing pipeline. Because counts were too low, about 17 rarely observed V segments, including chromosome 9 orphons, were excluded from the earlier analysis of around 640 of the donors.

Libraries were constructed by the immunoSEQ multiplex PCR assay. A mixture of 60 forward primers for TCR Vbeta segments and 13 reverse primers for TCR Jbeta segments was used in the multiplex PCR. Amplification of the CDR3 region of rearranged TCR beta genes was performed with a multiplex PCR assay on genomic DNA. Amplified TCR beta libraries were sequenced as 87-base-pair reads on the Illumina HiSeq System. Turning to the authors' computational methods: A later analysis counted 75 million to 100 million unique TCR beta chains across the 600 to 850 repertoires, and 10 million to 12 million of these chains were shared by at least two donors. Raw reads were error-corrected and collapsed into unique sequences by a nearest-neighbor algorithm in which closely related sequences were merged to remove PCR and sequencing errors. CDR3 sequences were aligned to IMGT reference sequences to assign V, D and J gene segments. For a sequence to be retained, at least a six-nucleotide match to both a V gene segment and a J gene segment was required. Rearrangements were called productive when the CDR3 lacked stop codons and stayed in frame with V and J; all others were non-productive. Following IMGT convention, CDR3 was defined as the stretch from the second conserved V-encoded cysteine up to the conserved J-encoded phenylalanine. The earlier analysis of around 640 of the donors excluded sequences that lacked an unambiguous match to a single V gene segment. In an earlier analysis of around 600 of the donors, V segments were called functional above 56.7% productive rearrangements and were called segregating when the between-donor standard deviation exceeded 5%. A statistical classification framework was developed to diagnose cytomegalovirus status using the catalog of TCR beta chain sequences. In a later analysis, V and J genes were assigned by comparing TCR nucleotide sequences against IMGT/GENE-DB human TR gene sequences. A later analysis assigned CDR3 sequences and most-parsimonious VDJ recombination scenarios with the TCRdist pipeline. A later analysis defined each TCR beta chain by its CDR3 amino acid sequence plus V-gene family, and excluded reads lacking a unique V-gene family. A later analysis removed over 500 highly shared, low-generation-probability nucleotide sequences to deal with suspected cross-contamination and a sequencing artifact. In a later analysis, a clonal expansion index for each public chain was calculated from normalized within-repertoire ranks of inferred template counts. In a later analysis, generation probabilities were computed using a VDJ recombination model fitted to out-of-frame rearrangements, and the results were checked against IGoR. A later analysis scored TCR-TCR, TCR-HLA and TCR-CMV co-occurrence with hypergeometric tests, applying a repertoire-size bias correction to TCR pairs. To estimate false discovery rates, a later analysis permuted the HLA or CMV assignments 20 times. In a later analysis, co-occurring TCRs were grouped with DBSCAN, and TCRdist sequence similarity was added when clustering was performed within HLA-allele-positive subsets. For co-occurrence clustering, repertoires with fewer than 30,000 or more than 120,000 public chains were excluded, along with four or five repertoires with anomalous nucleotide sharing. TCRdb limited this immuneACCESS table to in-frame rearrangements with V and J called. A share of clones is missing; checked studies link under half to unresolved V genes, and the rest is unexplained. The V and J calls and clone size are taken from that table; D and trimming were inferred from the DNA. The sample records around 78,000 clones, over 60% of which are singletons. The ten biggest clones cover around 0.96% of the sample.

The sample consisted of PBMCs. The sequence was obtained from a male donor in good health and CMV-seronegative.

The CDR3 region reads CASSPRAQTGVNYEQYF. The bases read TGTGCCAGCAGCCCACGGGCGCAGACAGGGGTCAATTACGAGCAGTACTTC. The chain uses TRBV4-2 and TRBJ2-7; 8 central bases correspond to TRBD1. Unmatched junction bases come to 15, with V trimmed by 4 bases and J by 4 bases. The CDR3 measures 17 amino acids from cysteine to phenylalanine. CDR3 DNA only is kept here, 51 bases in frame from base 1. The germline V gene encodes CDR1 LGHNA and CDR2 YNFKEQ.